A single sample is the source of the 25 T cell receptor beta chains below, sequenced in a study of control samples from healthy donors and cancer patients. This table comes from immunoSEQ multiplex PCR, and its TCRdb copy is limited to in-frame clones, with some not included. The profile shows around 100,000 clones, roughly 92% of them singletons. Sequenced sample: blood. These receptors were collected from a human donor in good health. The donor label of this sample is uncertain.

The V and J genes are TRBV5-4 and TRBJ1-1; 7 bases are a match to TRBD1. The V gene end was trimmed by 5 bases and the J gene end by 8 bases; junction bases not matched to a gene: 12. Germline V gives CDR1 SGHNT, CDR2 YYREEE (reference sequence). CDR3 length equals 14 residues. The CDR3 nucleotides are TGTGCCAGCAGGGATGACAGGGATGGTTCAGAAGCTTTCTTT. Translating gives CASRDDRDGSEAFF.

The chain has TRBV7-9 and TRBJ2-7, with a tentative D call TRBD1 (5 bases). Germline CDR1 is SEHNR and CDR2 is FQNEAQ (reference sequence). The V and J ends lost 4 bases and 3 bases respectively, with 16 bases between them. The CDR3 is 15 amino acids. CDR3 sequence reads: CASSSSSGHDYEQYV. The CDR3 bases are TGTGCCAGCAGCTCCTCGTCAGGGCACGACTACGAGCAGTACGTC.

The chain links TRBV6-5 to TRBJ2-3; possibly TRBD1 for D (5 bases). V was shortened by 11 bases and J by 0 bases, with 18 bases between the two germline ends. The germline gives CDR1 MNHEY, CDR2 SVGAGI. The CDR3 runs to 15 residues. The CDR3 here is CASSRVPSSTDTQYF. CDR3 nucleotides: TGTGCCTCTTCCAGGGTCCCGTCTAGCACAGATACGCAGTATTTT.

The chain is built from TRBV9 and TRBJ2-1; 7 bases fit TRBD2. The trim removed 0 bases at V and 12 bases at J, leaving 9 bases unmatched. The CDR3 covers 14 residues. Germline assignment: CDR1 SGDLS and CDR2 YYNGEE. For the CDR3, the DNA is TGTGCCAGCAGCGTAGCGGGACTAAAAGACCCGCAGTTCTTC. The encoded protein is CASSVAGLKDPQFF.

The chain couples TRBV6-6 to TRBJ1-1; no firm D call. V lost 5 bases and J 0 bases, leaving 22 bases between the germline ends. This CDR3 comprises 18 residues. The germline CDR1 and CDR2 sequences are MNHNY and SVGAGI (reference sequence). In DNA, the CDR3 is TGTGCCAGCAGTCCCGTAGGCATGGGTAGACTTATGAACACTGAAGCTTTCTTT. Protein: CASSPVGMGRLMNTEAFF.

The chain links TRBV19 to TRBJ1-6, with D hard to call. The CDR3 has 13 residues. Germline values: CDR1 LNHDA, CDR2 SQIVND (reference sequence). V gave up 6 bases and J gave up 8 bases, with 11 bases separating them. The CDR3 DNA sequence: TGTGCCAGTAGCAGCGGGATTGATTCACCCCTCCACTTT. This codes for CASSSGIDSPLHF.

The chain joins TRBV6-2 or TRBV6-3 to TRBJ1-2; 7 bases are shared with TRBD1. Trimming at V came to 6 bases and at J to 1 base, leaving 14 bases not matched to a gene. CDR1 and CDR2 (germline): MNHEY, SVGEGT. The CDR3 extends over 17 amino acids. CDR3 nucleotides: TGTGCCAGCAGCCCTTACTCCGGGACAGCGAATAACTATGGCTACACCTTC. Protein product: CASSPYSGTANNYGYTF.

This sequence joins TRBV5-1 and TRBJ1-2; TRBD1 is a possible D gene (5 bases). Per the germline V gene, CDR1 is SGHRS and CDR2 is YFSETQ. The V end lost 4 bases, the J end lost 8 bases, and 21 bases lay between the germline ends. CDR3 length: 15 residues. The CDR3 coding sequence is TGCGCCAGCAGCCCGAATCAGGGAGTTTCTTGGGGCTACACCTTC. This sequence encodes CASSPNQGVSWGYTF.

This sequence joins TRBV20-1 and TRBJ2-7; D is unresolved. The V and J ends lost 2 bases and 7 bases respectively, with 9 bases between them. The CDR3 contains 11 residues. CDR1 is DFQATT and CDR2 is SNEGSKA in the germline V gene (reference sequence). The DNA for the CDR3 is TGCAGTGCTAGACTAGTGAAAGAGCAGTACTTC. Translation: CSARLVKEQYF.

This chain joins TRBV19 and TRBJ1-2; possible D gene TRBD1, 5 bases. CDR3 length equals 12 residues. The V and J ends lost 5 bases and 10 bases respectively, with 14 bases between them. Per the germline V gene, CDR1 is LNHDA and CDR2 is SQIVND (reference sequence). CDR3 sequence: CASSSAGLVYTF. The CDR3 DNA is TGTGCCAGTAGTTCGGCAGGGTTGGTCTACACCTTC.

The chain links TRBV24-1 to TRBJ2-7; possibly TRBD2 for D (6 bases). Germline-derived CDR1 and CDR2 are KGHDR and SFDVKD. This CDR3 comprises 23 residues. Trimming stripped 0 bases from V and 12 bases from J, with 44 bases between. In nucleotides, the CDR3 is TGTGCCACCAGTGATTTGCACGGGGCGGGACGGGACGAATCGCCGCTACGAATAGAGCAGTGGTACGTC. Protein sequence: CATSDLHGAGRDESPLRIEQWYV.

In DNA, the CDR3 is TGTGCCAGCAGCCGCTCCGGAGATGGTGAAGCTTTCTTT. Encoded protein: CASSRSGDGEAFF. The chain links TRBV3-1 (or the pseudogene TRBV3-2) to TRBJ1-1; D gene uncertain. Trimming shortened V by 4 bases and J by 7 bases, and 13 bases separated the two germline ends. The germline V gene encodes CDR1 LGHDT and CDR2 YNNKEL (reference sequence). The CDR3 loop spans 13 amino acids.

J is TRBJ2-7 and V is TRBV7-9, with D possibly being TRBD1 (6 bases). Germline V gives CDR1 SEHNR, CDR2 FQNEAQ (reference sequence). The CDR3 length is 13 residues. Trimming removed 3 bases from V and 3 bases from J, with 9 bases in between. The CDR3, as DNA: TGTGCCAGCAGCTTTGGACAGAACTACGAGCAGTACGTC. This encodes CASSFGQNYEQYV.

CDR3 amino acids: CASVSRGGRREQFF. The CDR3 bases are TGTGCCAGCGTTAGTCGGGGGGGCCGAAGAGAGCAGTTCTTC. The rearrangement links TRBV2 to TRBJ2-1, with TRBD2 matching 8 bases. Germline values: CDR1 SNHLY, CDR2 FYNNEI. Trimming removed 8 bases from V and 10 bases from J; junction bases left unmatched: 13. This CDR3 has 14 amino acids.

The V call is TRBV3-1 (or the pseudogene TRBV3-2), the J call TRBJ2-3; 8 positions match TRBD2. From germline, CDR1 is LGHDT and CDR2 YNNKEL (reference sequence). Trimming cost V 2 bases and J 5 bases; bases outside gene matches: 6. The CDR3 covers 15 residues. The CDR3 DNA reads as TGTGCCAGCAGCCAAACTAGCGGAGCCCTAGATACGCAGTATTTT. Encoded protein: CASSQTSGALDTQYF.

The CDR3 DNA reads as TGTGCCAGCAGCTTAGCCTTACAGGGTCGGGTAGCTTTCTTT. Its protein is CASSLALQGRVAFF. The chain has TRBV7-8 and TRBJ1-1, with D maybe TRBD1 (6 bases). Trimming left V 0 bases short and J 10 bases short, with 15 bases between. CDR1 and CDR2 (germline): SGHVS, FQNEAQ. This CDR3 has 14 residues.

This rearrangement joins TRBV5-5 to TRBJ2-1; the match to TRBD1 covers 8 bases. CDR1 is SGHKS and CDR2 is YYEKEE in the germline V gene (reference sequence). CDR3 length equals 15 residues. The junction had 9 bases not matched to a gene; V was cut back by 4 bases and J by 6 bases. As DNA, the CDR3 is TGTGCCAGCAGCACTCAGGGGGCTTTTTTCAATGAGCAGTTCTTC. Its translation: CASSTQGAFFNEQFF.

This chain uses TRBV19 with TRBJ1-1; TRBD1 agrees at 7 bases. This CDR3 is built from 13 residues. Trimming took 4 bases from V and 5 from J; bases not matched to a gene: 4. CDR1 is LNHDA, CDR2 SQIVND, per germline (reference sequence). CDR3 sequence: CASSTRGGTEAFF. DNA for the CDR3: TGTGCCAGTAGTACCAGGGGGGGGACTGAAGCTTTCTTT. The variable domain in full, completed from reference TRBV19 and TRBJ1-1, reads DGGITQSPKYLFRKEGQNVTLSCEQNLNHDAMYWYRQDPGQGLRLIYYSQIVNDFQKGDIAEGYSVSREKKESFPLTVTSAQKNPTAFYLCASSTRGGTEAFFGQGTRLTVV.

The chain has TRBV6-5 and TRBJ2-7; 7 nucleotides line up with TRBD1. The CDR3 has 15 residues. J lost 2 bases, V lost 0 bases, and 4 bases had no gene match. Germline values: CDR1 MNHEY, CDR2 SVGAGI. The CDR3 here is CASSYSLDRAYEQYF. The CDR3 nucleotides read TGTGCCAGCAGTTACTCCCTTGACAGGGCCTACGAGCAGTACTTC.

This chain uses TRBV18 with TRBJ2-3; tentative D call: TRBD1 (5 bases). CDR3 length: 13 residues. CDR1 is KGHSH, CDR2 LQKENI, per germline. V was shortened by 10 bases and J by 2 bases, with 13 bases between the two germline ends. This chain's CDR3 is CATRVGDTDTQYF. CDR3 DNA: TGTGCCACCAGGGTAGGGGACACAGATACGCAGTATTTT.

This chain uses TRBV15 with TRBJ2-1, with TRBD2 matching over 9 bases. CDR1 and CDR2 from the germline V gene are LNHNV and YYDKDF (reference sequence). The CDR3 consists of 16 residues. The J segment lost 0 bases and the V segment lost 5 bases, leaving 5 bases of the junction unmatched. Written as DNA, the CDR3 is TGTGCCACCAGCGGTAGCGGGGGTCTCTCCTACAATGAGCAGTTCTTC. Residues: CATSGSGGLSYNEQFF.

This CDR3 is CASSVYTGSYGYTF. The CDR3 DNA is TGCGCCAGCAGCGTTTACACGGGTAGCTATGGCTACACCTTC. V gene TRBV5-1 combines with J gene TRBJ1-2; D not resolved. Between the trimmed V and J ends, which lost 4 bases and 4 bases, there was a span of 14 bases. Per germline, CDR1 SGHRS and CDR2 YFSETQ. The CDR3 spans 14 residues.

V usage is TRBV15 and J usage is TRBJ2-4; D remains unclear. V lost 5 bases and J lost 1, with 9 bases in between. This CDR3 is 14 amino acids long. Germline loops: CDR1 LNHNV, CDR2 YYDKDF (reference sequence). The CDR3 here is CATSGSVAKNIQYF. As DNA, the CDR3 is TGTGCCACCAGCGGATCAGTGGCCAAAAACATTCAGTACTTC.

This CDR3 reads CASSESLGRRYEQYV. CDR3 coding DNA: TGTGCCAGCAGTGAAAGTTTGGGCAGAAGGTACGAGCAGTACGTC. V is TRBV6-1 and J is TRBJ2-7, with D unclear. The CDR3 length is 15 residues. Germline loops: CDR1 MNHNS, CDR2 SASEGT. V was trimmed by 2 bases and J by 4 bases, leaving 15 bases between them.

J is TRBJ2-3 and V is TRBV3-1 (or the pseudogene TRBV3-2); 10 positions match TRBD1. The CDR3 spans 13 residues. V lost 1 base, J lost 13 bases, and 5 bases stayed unmatched. Germline V gene sequence: CDR1 LGHDT, CDR2 YNNKEL (reference sequence). In DNA, the CDR3 is TGTGCCAGCAGCCAAGTTGCGACAGGGGGCGAGTATTTT. Translating gives CASSQVATGGEYF.